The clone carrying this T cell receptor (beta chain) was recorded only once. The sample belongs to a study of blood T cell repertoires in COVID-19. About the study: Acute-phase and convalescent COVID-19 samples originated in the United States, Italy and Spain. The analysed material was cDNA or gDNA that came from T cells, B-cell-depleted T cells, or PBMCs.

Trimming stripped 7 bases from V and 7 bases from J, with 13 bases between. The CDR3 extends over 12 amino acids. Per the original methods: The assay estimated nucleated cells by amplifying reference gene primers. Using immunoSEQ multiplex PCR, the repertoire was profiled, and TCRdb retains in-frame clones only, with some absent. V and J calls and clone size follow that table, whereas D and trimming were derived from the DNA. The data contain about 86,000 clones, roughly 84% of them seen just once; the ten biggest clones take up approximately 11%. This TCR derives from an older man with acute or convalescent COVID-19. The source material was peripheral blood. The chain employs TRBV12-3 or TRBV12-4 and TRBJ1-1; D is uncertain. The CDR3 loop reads CASKIEHHEAFF. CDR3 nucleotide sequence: TGTGCCAGCAAGATAGAGCATCATGAAGCTTTCTTT.